These 17 T cell receptor beta chains originate from one sample sequenced in a study of blood T cell repertoires in COVID-19. The method was immunoSEQ multiplex PCR; TCRdb's version includes in-frame clones alone and lacks a portion of them. The sample carries under 200,000 clones, about nine tenths recorded once. The specimen sequenced was peripheral blood. Receptors originate from a man in his 70s with active or convalescent COVID-19.

This clone has just one count. V is TRBV6-5 and J is TRBJ2-7, with a tentative D call TRBD1 (6 bases). From germline, CDR1 is MNHEY and CDR2 SVGAGI. The V gene lost 1 base and the J gene lost 3 bases, with 16 bases spanning the gap. This CDR3 comprises 16 residues. This CDR3 reads CASSYFPTGRSYEQYF. CDR3 sequence (DNA): TGTGCCAGCAGTTACTTCCCGACAGGTCGAAGCTACGAGCAGTACTTC.

CDR3 residues: CAWSGDSLTGELFF. DNA for the CDR3: TGTGCCTGGAGTGGAGACAGCTTAACCGGGGAGCTGTTTTTT. The chain combines TRBV30 with TRBJ2-2; D perhaps matches TRBD1 (5 bases). V lost 1 base and J 5 bases, leaving 11 bases between the germline ends. This CDR3 is 14 amino acids long. Germline CDR1 reads GTSNPN; CDR2 reads SVGIG (reference sequence).

The genes are TRBV7-8 and TRBJ2-7, with 7 nucleotides matching TRBD1. The junction had 5 bases not matched to a gene; V was cut back by 3 bases and J by 3 bases. CDR3 length: 14 amino acids. CDR1 SGHVS and CDR2 FQNEAQ come from the germline V gene. As DNA, the CDR3 is TGTGCCAGCAGCTTCTCCGGGACAGACTACGAGCAGTACTTC. Protein: CASSFSGTDYEQYF.

The chain recombines TRBV6-5 with TRBJ1-2; 9 bases match TRBD1. With V trimmed by 4 bases and J by 5 bases, 2 bases remained unmatched. The V gene's germline CDR1 is MNHEY and CDR2 SVGAGI. CDR3 size: 13 residues. CDR3 region: CASSLTGGYGYTF. The CDR3 nucleotides read TGTGCCAGCAGTTTGACAGGGGGGTATGGCTACACCTTC.

The rearrangement uses TRBV10-2 and TRBJ2-2; TRBD2 aligns across 7 bases. The junction had 7 bases not matched to a gene; V was cut back by 6 bases and J by 9 bases. This CDR3 spans 13 amino acids. In germline, CDR1 is WSHSY, CDR2 SAAADI. Here the CDR3 reads CASRVPGGWELFF. The DNA for the CDR3 is TGCGCCAGCAGAGTCCCCGGGGGGTGGGAGCTGTTTTTT.

To note about this clone: The junction departs from germline at one end; a sequencing error may be responsible. This chain connects TRBV28 to TRBJ2-7, with D perhaps TRBD2 (6 bases). CDR1 and CDR2 (germline): MDHEN, SYDVKM. CDR3 length: 12 residues. The CDR3: CASSSTRDPWDF. DNA for the CDR3: TGTGCCAGCAGTTCGACGCGGGACCCCTGGGACTTC.

The chain uses TRBV10-3 and TRBJ1-5; unclear D gene. Germline CDR1 is ENHRY and CDR2 is SYGVKD. The V gene lost 4 bases and the J gene lost 5 bases, with 9 bases spanning the gap. The CDR3 has 13 residues. CDR3 coding DNA: TGTGCCATCAGTGGCCAGGCCGATCAGCCCCAGCATTTT. Its protein product is CAISGQADQPQHF.

V and J are TRBV5-4 and TRBJ1-6; TRBD1 is a possible D gene (5 bases). Per germline, CDR1 SGHNT and CDR2 YYREEE (reference sequence). The CDR3 length is 12 residues. The V end was cut by 10 bases, the J end by 8 bases, with 13 bases between. The CDR3 protein is CAGGGPDSPLHF. The CDR3 DNA follows: TGTGCCGGGGGAGGACCAGATTCACCCCTCCACTTT. Together with reference TRBV5-4 and TRBJ1-6, the CDR3 gives the full variable domain: ETGVTQSPTHLIKTRGQQVTLRCSSQSGHNTVSWYQQALGQGPQFIFQYYREEENGRGNFPPRFSGLQFPNYSSELNVNALELDDSALYLCAGGGPDSPLHFGNGTRLTVT.

This chain joins TRBV4-1 and TRBJ2-7; no firm D call. V gave up 0 bases and J gave up 3 bases, with 6 bases separating them. Germline CDR1 and CDR2: MGHRA and YSYEKL. The CDR3 covers 13 residues. In nucleotides, the CDR3 is TGCGCCAGCAGCCAAGATATCAGCTACGAGCAGTACTTC. Its translation is CASSQDISYEQYF.

The chain joins TRBV18 to TRBJ2-4, with TRBD1 as a possible D gene (6 bases). Germline CDR1 reads KGHSH; CDR2 reads LQKENI. CDR3 length: 18 amino acids. The V end lost 5 bases, the J end lost 1 base, and 21 bases lay between the germline ends. The chain's CDR3 is CASSSGQTAVRAKNIQYF. The CDR3 DNA reads TGTGCCAGCTCATCCGGACAGACCGCGGTCCGGGCCAAAAACATTCAGTACTTC.

The genes are TRBV5-1 and TRBJ1-2; D gene uncertain. V was cut by 0 bases and J by 5 bases, with 14 bases left in between. This CDR3 is 15 amino acids long. Germline CDR1 reads SGHRS; CDR2 reads YFSETQ. The CDR3 region has the DNA TGCGCCAGCAGCTTGGCCCGGGATCGGCGGTATGGCTACACCTTC. Its translation is CASSLARDRRYGYTF.

The chain combines TRBV7-9 with TRBJ1-4, with 8 bases matching TRBD1. This CDR3 comprises 15 residues. Germline V lookup: CDR1 SEHNR, CDR2 FQNEAQ (reference sequence). Unmatched junction bases numbered 6, after V lost 5 bases and J lost 4 bases. The CDR3 region has the DNA TGTGCCAGCAGCCCAGGGACAGGCCTTAATGAAAAACTGTTTTTT. It encodes CASSPGTGLNEKLFF.

This clone occurred once. The V call is TRBV5-5, the J call TRBJ2-3, with TRBD2 matching over 11 bases. V dropped 6 bases and J dropped 5; count of bases not matched to a gene: 5. The V gene's germline CDR1 is SGHKS and CDR2 YYEKEE (reference sequence). The length of the CDR3 is 14 residues. CDR3 region: CASIAGGPGDTQYF. CDR3 nucleotides: TGTGCCAGCATAGCGGGGGGGCCGGGAGATACGCAGTATTTT. The full variable domain, in which reference TRBV5-5 and TRBJ2-3 provide the parts outside the CDR3, is DAGVTQSPTHLIKTRGQQVTLRCSPISGHKSVSWYQQVLGQGPQFIFQYYEKEERGRGNFPDRFSARQFPNYSSELNVNALLLGDSALYLCASIAGGPGDTQYFGPGTRLTVL.

DNA for the CDR3: TGTGCCAGCAGTCGTCTGGGGGGACAGGGGATGTACGAGCAGTACTTC. Translating gives CASSRLGGQGMYEQYF. V gene TRBV25-1 combines with J gene TRBJ2-7, with 10 bases that match TRBD1. From germline, CDR1 is MGHDK and CDR2 SYGVNS. CDR3 length: 16 amino acids. V lost 5 bases and J lost 4; bases outside the gene matches: 11.

The chain carries TRBV28 and TRBJ2-5, with 7 bases lining up with TRBD2. J gave up 2 bases and V 3 bases, and 3 bases lay outside the gene matches. The CDR3 runs to 14 residues. Germline values: CDR1 MDHEN, CDR2 SYDVKM. This chain's CDR3 is CASSFGGSQETQYF. CDR3 sequence (DNA): TGTGCCAGCAGTTTCGGGGGGTCACAAGAGACCCAGTACTTC.

The gene calls are TRBV27 and TRBJ2-2, with D possibly matching TRBD1 (6 bases). Germline V gives CDR1 MNHEY, CDR2 SMNVEV (reference sequence). Trimming shortened V by 5 bases and J by 3 bases, and 13 bases separated the two germline ends. This CDR3 is 15 amino acids long. As DNA, the CDR3 is TGTGCCAGCAGTCCGGGCAGGGGTGACACCGGGGAGCTGTTTTTT. It translates to CASSPGRGDTGELFF.

The chain recombines TRBV28 with TRBJ1-2, with unresolved D. CDR3 length: 14 amino acids. The germline gives CDR1 MDHEN, CDR2 SYDVKM. Trimming stripped 4 bases from V and 8 bases from J, with 17 bases between. The CDR3 is CASSSGRGKGGYTF. In DNA, the CDR3 is TGTGCCAGCAGTTCCGGACGGGGTAAAGGGGGCTACACCTTC.